This record looks at one TCR beta chain sequence and its context. Its binding antigen is unknown. Base-call qualities are not available, and no considerably larger clone is one nucleotide away. This specimen comes from a study of CD8 T cells in Susac syndrome (dated by TCRdb to between 2018 and 2021). Looking at the study overall: Repertoire sequencing was used to test whether CD8+ T cell activation and differentiation in Susac syndrome was antigen driven. Study-level results and caveats: The study acknowledged that relatively few individuals were included in the TCR sequencing and HLA analysis.

Peripheral blood CD8+ and CD4+ T cells from healthy donors, Susac syndrome patients and multiple sclerosis patients were profiled using high-throughput TCR beta sequencing. Healthy donors were age- and sex-matched controls. Bulk CD8+ and CD4+ T cells were purified by magnetic negative isolation, whereas CD8+ TEMRA cells were enriched by FACS. Blood was drawn into EDTA tubes, processed within 24 hours, and PBMCs were isolated by density gradient centrifugation. PBMCs intended for TCR sequencing were cryopreserved in liquid nitrogen and were subsequently thawed in a 37 degrees C water bath. Purity of sorted or isolated CD4+, CD8+ and CD8+ TEMRA cells was at least 90%. The germline V gene (reference sequence) supplies CDR1 DFQATT and CDR2 SNEGSKA. V is cut back by 6 bases and J by 4 bases, with 9 bases in the junction unmatched. Taken from cysteine to phenylalanine, the CDR3 has 13 residues. The DNA shown is the 39-base CDR3, in frame from base 1.

RNA was extracted with the RNeasy kit and 0.5 to 1 ug was reverse transcribed using random hexamers. TCR beta CDR3 regions were amplified with the immunoSEQ multiplex PCR assay covering 54 Vbeta and 13 Jbeta segments. PCR amplification bias was corrected using a synthetic template baseline for primer optimization and computational correction. Regarding the original processing steps: Reads were annotated to V, D and J genes per IMGT and analyzed with immunoSEQ Analyzer, keeping only productive sequences. Clonality was calculated as one minus the Shannon entropy normalized by log2 of the number of productive unique sequences. For each patient and control, public and private clones were evaluated among the 100 most prevalent clones. A clone was defined as Susac-specific if it was absent from the healthy and MS cohorts, from 1052 published viral clones and from other ImmuneACCESS disease sequences. The public reads were reprocessed in TCRdb via fastp at Q25 and MiXCR, keeping in-frame beta chains. Identical CDR3 protein sequences are pooled into one entry, listed with their most common genes and DNA. The V and J calls reflect TCRdb's pipeline rather than the authors' work. This sample gives around 190,000 distinct CDR3 sequences in total; around 96% of them show up just once. The ten largest clones represent about 0.1% of the sample.

The rearranged segments are TRBV20-1 and TRBJ2-7; TRBD1 fits 7 bases in the junction. The sequenced sample consisted of CD4+ T cells from PBMCs. The source is a human donor in good health. In nucleotide form, the sequence is TGCAGTGCAACGACAGGGCCCGGATACGAGCAGTACTTC. The encoded protein is CSATTGPGYEQYF.